The T cell receptor (beta chain) under discussion was sequenced for a study of glioma-infiltrating T cells after dendritic cell vaccination. Amplification used 60 V beta primers and 13 J beta primers. The table came from immunoSEQ multiplex PCR; TCRdb's copy has only in-frame clones and leaves some out. Of more than 100,000 clones detected, roughly 76% appear once; the ten largest clones hold about an eighth. This CDR3 has 15 residues. Germline loops: CDR1 MNHEY, CDR2 SVGAGI. J lost 2 bases, V lost 2 bases, and 4 bases had no gene match. The V call is TRBV6-5, the J call TRBJ2-7; 9 positions match TRBD1. This sequence was found in a human donor with glioblastoma. The sample consisted of blood, taken before dendritic cell vaccination. The DNA of the CDR3 is TGTGCCAGCAGTTACCGGGGACAGGGACCCTACGAGCAGTACTTC. Encoded protein: CASSYRGQGPYEQYF.